These T cell receptor beta chains were read from a single sample in a study of graft-versus-host responses after intestinal transplantation. Antigens of these TCRs are unknown. Sequencing was performed with immunoSEQ multiplex PCR; in TCRdb, only in-frame clones are kept and a portion is missing. The sample comprises about 93,000 clones, 82% of which are singletons, and 0.83% rests with the top ten. Sequences were derived from unstimulated CD4+ T cells sorted from spleen or lymph node cells, sampled before intestinal transplant. These receptor sequences come from a human donor who received an intestinal transplant. Each CDR3 is given with its conserved first and last residue. A D gene is named only where the DNA matches it firmly. Clone size is stated in some rows and not others, as once, few, many or a class when expanded.

V gene	J gene	D gene	clone size	CDR3 DNA	CDR3 protein
TRBV6-1	TRBJ1-2	.	.	TGTGCCAGCAGTCGGAGGGGCTACACCTTC	CASSRRGYTF
TRBV10-1	TRBJ2-7	.	.	TGCGCCAGCAGCCCCGGTGTTTACGAGCAGTACTTC	CASSPGVYEQYF
TRBV5-1	TRBJ2-7	TRBD1	.	TGCGCCAGCAGCTTGGACCCAGCCGGGACAGGAGTTTACGAGCAGTACTTC	CASSLDPAGTGVYEQYF
TRBV4-2	TRBJ2-1	TRBD2	.	TGTGCCAGCAGCCAAGAGCTCACTAGCGGGGGGAACAATGAGCAGTTCTTC	CASSQELTSGGNNEQFF
TRBV5-4	TRBJ2-3	TRBD2	.	TGTGCCAGCAGCTTACTAGCGGGGTCAGATACGCAGTATTTT	CASSLLAGSDTQYF
TRBV2	TRBJ2-7	.	.	TGTGCCAGCAGTCTATCAGAGATTTTCAGGGAGCAGTACTTC	CASSLSEIFREQYF
TRBV10-3	TRBJ1-1	.	.	TGTGCCATCAGTGAGTCCACAGGGCGAGCTTTCTTT	CAISESTGRAFF
TRBV30	TRBJ1-2	.	few	TGTGCCTGGAGTGGCAGTAAAAACTATGGCTACACCTTC	CAWSGSKNYGYTF
TRBV7-9	TRBJ2-2	.	.	TGTGCCGTTGGAGGGAGGACGCGCGGGGAGCTGTTTTTT	CAVGGRTRGELFF
TRBV15	TRBJ1-4	.	.	TGTGCCACCAGCAGAGATTCTGGGTTTACGGGGGGTCAGGGTCCAACTAATGAAAAACTGTTTTTT	CATSRDSGFTGGQGPTNEKLFF
TRBV5-7	TRBJ2-1	.	.	TGTGCCAGCAGCCCCCGGAGGGGAAATGGCCGCTACGGGTACAATGAGCAGTTCTTC	CASSPRRGNGRYGYNEQFF
TRBV20-1	TRBJ2-5	.	few	TGCAGTGCTAGCCTACTTGAGACCCAGTACTTC	CSASLLETQYF
TRBV2	TRBJ2-1	.	.	TGTGCCAGCAGTGCCAGTAGAGGAACTTACAATGAGCAGTTCTTC	CASSASRGTYNEQFF
TRBV28	TRBJ2-3	TRBD2	.	TGTGCCAGCAGTTTAGTGGGGGGGGGAGGAGATACGCAGTATTTT	CASSLVGGGGDTQYF
TRBV27	TRBJ1-6	TRBD1	.	TGTGCCAGCAGGACAGGGTGGGATTCACCCCTCCACTTT	CASRTGWDSPLHF
TRBV28	TRBJ2-7	.	few	TGTGCCAGCAGTTTAGCGGGTCTGAGCTCCTACGAGCAGTACTTC	CASSLAGLSSYEQYF
TRBV7-8	TRBJ1-1	.	.	TGTGCCAGCAGCATACAGGGAAGTGAAGCTTTCTTT	CASSIQGSEAFF
TRBV29-1	TRBJ2-1	.	.	TGCAGTTTCCCGCGGAACCTCAATGAGCAGTTCTTC	CSFPRNLNEQFF
TRBV7-2	TRBJ1-3	.	.	TGTGCCAGCAGCCCCCGAGGGGGACCTGGAAACACCATATATTTT	CASSPRGGPGNTIYF
TRBV23-1	TRBJ2-7	.	.	TGCGCCAGCAGTATCCATGAGCAGTACTTC	CASSIHEQYF
TRBV28	TRBJ2-1	TRBD1	.	TGTGCCAGCAGCTCACCGGGACAGGGTCCTGTGAATGAGCAGTTCTTC	CASSSPGQGPVNEQFF
TRBV4-1	TRBJ2-3	.	.	TGCGCCAGCAGCCCATGGGGGGTCCTCACAGATACGCAGTATTTT	CASSPWGVLTDTQYF
TRBV5-1	TRBJ2-3	TRBD1	.	TGCGCCAGCGGGGACAGAAGCACAGATACGCAGTATTTT	CASGDRSTDTQYF
TRBV5-1	TRBJ2-2	.	.	TGCGCCAGCAGCCCGGTAGTGCTCGGGGAGCTGTTTTTT	CASSPVVLGELFF
TRBV18	TRBJ2-7	.	.	TGTGCCAGCTCACCACCCAGCGTCCCATACGAGCAGTACTTC	CASSPPSVPYEQYF
TRBV28	TRBJ1-6	TRBD1	.	TGTGCCAGCAGTTCCTCCGGGACAGGGCGGTCACCCCTCCACTTT	CASSSSGTGRSPLHF
TRBV5-4	TRBJ2-7	TRBD2	.	TGTGCCAGCAGCCCGGACGGGGGGGGCAACTACGAGCAGTACTTC	CASSPDGGGNYEQYF
TRBV9	TRBJ2-5	TRBD1	.	TGTGCCAGCAGTATAGACAGGGCGCCCCAAGAGACCCAGTACTTC	CASSIDRAPQETQYF
TRBV9	TRBJ2-1	.	.	TGTGCCAGCAGCCCCCGACCCGGGGAGGAGCAGTTCTTC	CASSPRPGEEQFF
TRBV6-5	TRBJ2-5	TRBD2	few	TGTGCCAGCCAACTAGCGGGGAAAGAGACCCAGTACTTC	CASQLAGKETQYF
TRBV18	TRBJ2-1	.	once	TGTGCCAGCTCCCCCCGGGGGACAGTATACAATGAGCAGTTCTTC	CASSPRGTVYNEQFF
TRBV19	TRBJ1-5	TRBD1	.	TGTGCCAGTAGCCCGGGACAGGGGTTACAGCCCCAGCATTTT	CASSPGQGLQPQHF
TRBV7-2	TRBJ2-7	TRBD2	.	TGTGCCAGCAGCTCAACTAGCGGCTACGAGCAGTACTTC	CASSSTSGYEQYF
TRBV9	TRBJ2-3	.	.	TGTGCCAGTGATGTGGCGGGTCGCACAGATACGCAGTATTTT	CASDVAGRTDTQYF
TRBV4-2	TRBJ2-2	TRBD2	.	TGTGCCAGCAGCCAGGACGCGGGGGGTCTAAACGCCGGGGAGCTGTTTTTT	CASSQDAGGLNAGELFF
TRBV7-9	TRBJ2-7	TRBD1	.	TGTGCCAGCGGAGATACAGGGGGCGACTACGAGCAGTACTTC	CASGDTGGDYEQYF
TRBV10-3	TRBJ2-2	.	.	TGTGCCATCAGTGAGTCGCTAGTCCGCGCCGGGGAGCTGTTTTTT	CAISESLVRAGELFF
TRBV28	TRBJ2-7	TRBD2	.	TGTGCCAGCAGTTCTCCGGGACTAGCGGGCCCCCCCTACGAGCAGTACTTC	CASSSPGLAGPPYEQYF
TRBV10-1	TRBJ2-1	TRBD2	.	TGCGCCAGCAGTGAGGGGACTACGAAGTGGGGGAGGAATGAGCAGTTCTTC	CASSEGTTKWGRNEQFF
TRBV11-3	TRBJ2-7	TRBD1	.	TGTGCCAGCAGCCGGGACAGAAACTACGAGCAGTACTTC	CASSRDRNYEQYF
TRBV15	TRBJ2-5	TRBD2	.	TGTGCCACCAGCAGAACGCGGGGGGGCGGAAAGACCCAGTACTTC	CATSRTRGGGKTQYF
TRBV5-4	TRBJ2-3	TRBD2	once	TGTGCCAGCAGCTGGCAGCGGGAATGGACAGATACGCAGTATTTT	CASSWQREWTDTQYF
TRBV28	TRBJ1-1	.	.	TGTGCCAGCAGCCCTGGGGGGGCGGAGAGAGCTTTCTTT	CASSPGGAERAFF
TRBV5-1	TRBJ2-3	.	.	TGCGCCAGCAGCTTGGCCGGTCGGACAGATACGCAGTATTTT	CASSLAGRTDTQYF
TRBV29-1	TRBJ2-5	.	.	TGCAGCGTTTCGCCTGAGGCGTGGGAGACCCAGTACTTC	CSVSPEAWETQYF
TRBV7-6	TRBJ2-7	.	.	TGTGCCAGCAGCTTAGATCCTAGCCGAAGCTCCTACGAGCAGTACTTC	CASSLDPSRSSYEQYF
TRBV28	TRBJ1-4	.	.	TGTGCCAGTTGGGGAGCAACTAATGAAAAACTGTTTTTT	CASWGATNEKLFF
TRBV30	TRBJ1-1	.	once	TGTGCCTGGAGTGGTCCAAGCGGGCCTGAAGCTTTCTTT	CAWSGPSGPEAFF
TRBV28	TRBJ2-7	TRBD1	few	TGTGCCAGCAGGCGACAGGGGGACTCCTACGAGCAGTACTTC	CASRRQGDSYEQYF
TRBV19	TRBJ2-3	.	.	TGTGCCAGTAGCAGCGAGGGCGAGTCAGCAGATACGCAGTATTTT	CASSSEGESADTQYF
TRBV19	TRBJ2-1	TRBD2	.	TGTGCCAGTACCCAACTAGCGGGAGGATACAATGAGCAGTTCTTC	CASTQLAGGYNEQFF
TRBV6-6	TRBJ2-3	TRBD1	.	TGTGCCAGCAGTTTCACAGGGGGCCGGGATACGCAGTATTTT	CASSFTGGRDTQYF
TRBV5-5	TRBJ1-6	.	.	TGTGCCAGCAGCTTCCAAGGGGGAAGATACTATAATTCACCCCTCCACTTT	CASSFQGGRYYNSPLHF
TRBV2	TRBJ1-6	.	.	TGTGCCAGCCACGGGGAGGGTAGGTCACCCCTCCACTTT	CASHGEGRSPLHF